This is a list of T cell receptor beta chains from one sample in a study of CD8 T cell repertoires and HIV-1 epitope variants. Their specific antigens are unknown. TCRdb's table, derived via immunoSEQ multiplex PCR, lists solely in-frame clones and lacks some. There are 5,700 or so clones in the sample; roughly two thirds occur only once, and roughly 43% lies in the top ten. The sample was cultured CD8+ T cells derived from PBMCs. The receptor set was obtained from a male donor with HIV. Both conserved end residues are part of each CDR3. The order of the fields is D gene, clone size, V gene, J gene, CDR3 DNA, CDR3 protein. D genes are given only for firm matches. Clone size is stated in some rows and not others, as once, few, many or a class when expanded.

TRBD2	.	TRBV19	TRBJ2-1	TGTGCCAGTAGTATCCGGCGGGGGGGCAATGAGCAGTTCTTC	CASSIRRGGNEQFF
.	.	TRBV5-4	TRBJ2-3	TGTGCCAGCAGCTTGGACAGACCCAGGGGCACAGATACGCAGTATTTT	CASSLDRPRGTDTQYF
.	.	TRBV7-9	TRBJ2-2	TGTGCCAGCAGCCCCCTCGGGGTTAGGGTCAAGAGCGGGGAGCTGTTTTTT	CASSPLGVRVKSGELFF
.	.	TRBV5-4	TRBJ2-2	TGTGCCAGCAGCTTGGATCGAGGGTCCGGGGAGCTGTTTTTT	CASSLDRGSGELFF
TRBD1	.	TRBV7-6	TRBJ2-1	TGTGCCAGCAGCTCGGGACAGGGGGCGCGAAATGAGCAGTTCTTC	CASSSGQGARNEQFF
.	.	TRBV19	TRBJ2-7	TGTGCCAGTAGTATAGATCGGAACGATGAGCGCGAGCAGTACTTC	CASSIDRNDEREQYF
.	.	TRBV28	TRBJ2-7	TGTGCCAGCAGTTTTCAGGGTGATTACTACGAGCAGTACTTC	CASSFQGDYYEQYF
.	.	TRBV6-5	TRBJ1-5	TGTGCCAGCAGCCCATGGGTGAATCAGCCCCAGCATTTT	CASSPWVNQPQHF
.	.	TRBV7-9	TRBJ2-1	TGTGCCAGCAGCTGGGCCCGAGGACCCAATGAGCAGTTCTTC	CASSWARGPNEQFF
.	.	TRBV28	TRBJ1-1	TGTGCCAGCGGTGGGGAGTGGGCAGGAACTGAAGCTTTCTTT	CASGGEWAGTEAFF
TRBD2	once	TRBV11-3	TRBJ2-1	TGTGCCAGCAGCCCCCGGGGGGAGTACAATGAGCAGTTCTTC	CASSPRGEYNEQFF
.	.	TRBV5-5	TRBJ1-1	TGTGCCAGCAGCTTGGGGTACTCTGAAGCTTTCTTT	CASSLGYSEAFF
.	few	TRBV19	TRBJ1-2	TGTGCCAGTAGGAAAACAGGGTATTCTAACTATGGCTACACCTTC	CASRKTGYSNYGYTF
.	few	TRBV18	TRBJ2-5	TGTGCCAGCTCACCCCGGGACACCCCTCAAGAGACCCAGTACTTC	CASSPRDTPQETQYF
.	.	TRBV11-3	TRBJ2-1	TGTGCCAGCAGCTTAGAAAGGGGCGGGACGGCTGACAATGAGCAGTTCTTC	CASSLERGGTADNEQFF
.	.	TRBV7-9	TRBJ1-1	TGTGCCAGCAGCTACCTGGCAGGAACTGAAGCTTTCTTT	CASSYLAGTEAFF
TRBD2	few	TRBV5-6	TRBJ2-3	TGTGCCAGCAGTGCTGGACTAGCGGGAGCGTGGGGCACAGATACGCAGTATTTT	CASSAGLAGAWGTDTQYF
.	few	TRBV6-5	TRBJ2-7	TGTGCCAGCAGTGCTCGGGACAACGGCTACGAGCAGTACTTC	CASSARDNGYEQYF
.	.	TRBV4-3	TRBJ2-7	TGCGCCAGCAGCCAAGAAGGAGGGTCGGGATACGAGCAGTACTTC	CASSQEGGSGYEQYF
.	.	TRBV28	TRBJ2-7	TGTGCCAGCAGTCTATTAGCGGATTTGAGCTCCTACGAGCAGTACTTC	CASSLLADLSSYEQYF
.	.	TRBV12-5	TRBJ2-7	TGTGCTAGTGGTTTAGATGGCAGCTACGAGCAGTACTTC	CASGLDGSYEQYF
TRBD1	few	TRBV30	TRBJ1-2	TGTGCCTGGAGTGGGGGACAGGGGAGGGCTGGCTACACCTTC	CAWSGGQGRAGYTF
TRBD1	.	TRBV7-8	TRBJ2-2	TGTGCCAGCAGCTTGGGGACAGGGCTCACCGGGGAGCTGTTTTTT	CASSLGTGLTGELFF
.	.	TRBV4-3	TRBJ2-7	TGCGCCAGCAGCCAAGACCTCTCCTACGAGCAGTACTTC	CASSQDLSYEQYF
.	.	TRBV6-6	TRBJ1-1	TGTGCCAGCAGTTACGACGAAAACACTGAAGCTTTCTTT	CASSYDENTEAFF
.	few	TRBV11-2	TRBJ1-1	TGTGCCAGCAGCTTAGATTGGCAGGGAAGGACTGAAGCTTTCTTT	CASSLDWQGRTEAFF
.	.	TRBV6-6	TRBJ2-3	TGTGCCAGCAGTTTCCCGGACCTCACAGATACGCAGTATTTT	CASSFPDLTDTQYF
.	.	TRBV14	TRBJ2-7	TGTGCCAGCAGTCCTACTAGCTCCCACCGGGAGCAGTACTTC	CASSPTSSHREQYF
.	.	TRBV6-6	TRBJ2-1	TGTGCCAGCAGCTCACTAAGCAATGAGCAGTTCTTC	CASSSLSNEQFF
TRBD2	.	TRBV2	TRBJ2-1	TGTGCCAGCAGCGACCCTAGGACTAGCGGGGGGGCCGACAATGAGCAGTTCTTC	CASSDPRTSGGADNEQFF
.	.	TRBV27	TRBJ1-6	TGTGCCAGCAGTTTAGTTGGCGGGCTGGGCCGTTCACCCCTCCACTTT	CASSLVGGLGRSPLHF
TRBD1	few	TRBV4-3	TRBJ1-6	TGCGCCAGCAGCCAAGAGATAGGGGGCATCTTACCCCTCCACTTT	CASSQEIGGILPLHF
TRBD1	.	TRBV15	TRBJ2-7	TGTGCCACCAGCAGAGTTAGGGGGCCCTACGAGCAGTACTTC	CATSRVRGPYEQYF
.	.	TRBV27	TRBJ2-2	TGTGCCAGCAGTTCCCCACGGACCGGGGAGCTGTTTTTT	CASSSPRTGELFF
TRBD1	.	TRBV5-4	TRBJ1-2	TGTGCCAGCAGCTCGGAACAGGGGGACCCTAGAGGCTACACCTTC	CASSSEQGDPRGYTF
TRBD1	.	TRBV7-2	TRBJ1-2	TGTGCCAGCAGCCCCACAGGGGGGAACTATGGCTACACCTTC	CASSPTGGNYGYTF
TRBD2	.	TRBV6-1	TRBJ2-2	TGTGCCACCTTACAGCGGGAAGGGGGGGAGCTGTTTTTT	CATLQREGGELFF
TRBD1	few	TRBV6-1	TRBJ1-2	TGTGCCAGCAACGGACAGGGGGCGGATGGCTACACCTTC	CASNGQGADGYTF
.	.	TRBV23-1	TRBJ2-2	TGCGCCAGCAGTCAATCGACCCTCTACACCGGGGAGCTGTTTTTT	CASSQSTLYTGELFF
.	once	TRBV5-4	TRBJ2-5	TGTGCCAGCAGCCGAGACCCTCGGTTGGAAGAGACCCAGTACTTC	CASSRDPRLEETQYF
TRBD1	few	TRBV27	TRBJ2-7	TGTGCCAGCAGTACCGGGACAGGTGTCTACGAGCAGTACTTC	CASSTGTGVYEQYF
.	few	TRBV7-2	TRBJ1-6	TGTGCCAGCAGCTCCACGGGGAGCAGGGTTAATTCACCCCTCCACTTT	CASSSTGSRVNSPLHF
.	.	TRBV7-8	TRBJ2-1	TGTGCCAGCAGCGCTAGCGTAGCCTACAATGAGCAGTTCTTC	CASSASVAYNEQFF
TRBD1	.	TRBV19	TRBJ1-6	TGTGCCACCCTTGCACCGGGACAGGGGGCTCGGGCCCTCCACTTT	CATLAPGQGARALHF
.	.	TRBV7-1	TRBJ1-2	TGTGCCAGCAGCTTACAGGTGCCAGGGGAAGGCTACACCTTC	CASSLQVPGEGYTF
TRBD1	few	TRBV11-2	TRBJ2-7	TGTGCCAGCAGCTTGGGACAGTACCTTCGTGAGCAGTACTTC	CASSLGQYLREQYF
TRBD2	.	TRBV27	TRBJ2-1	TGTGCCAGCATTCGACCGGGACTAGGCCGTGAGCAGTTCTTC	CASIRPGLGREQFF
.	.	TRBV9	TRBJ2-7	TGTGCCAGCAGCGCGGGATCAGGAGCAGACTACGAGCAGTACTTC	CASSAGSGADYEQYF
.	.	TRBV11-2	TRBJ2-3	TGTGCCAGCAGCTACACAGATACGCAGTATTTT	CASSYTDTQYF
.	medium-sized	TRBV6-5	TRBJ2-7	TGTGCCAGCAGTTACTTCGGGGCCTACGAGCAGTACTTC	CASSYFGAYEQYF